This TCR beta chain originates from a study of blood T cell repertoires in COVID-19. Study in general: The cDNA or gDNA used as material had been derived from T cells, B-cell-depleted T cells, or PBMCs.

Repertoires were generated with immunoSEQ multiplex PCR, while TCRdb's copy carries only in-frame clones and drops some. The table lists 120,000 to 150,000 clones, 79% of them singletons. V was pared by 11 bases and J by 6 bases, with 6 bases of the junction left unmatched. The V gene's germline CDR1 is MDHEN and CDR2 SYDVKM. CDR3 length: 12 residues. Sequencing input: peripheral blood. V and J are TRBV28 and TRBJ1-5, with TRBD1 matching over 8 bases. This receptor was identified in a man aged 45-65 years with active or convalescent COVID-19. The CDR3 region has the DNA TGTGCCGGACAGGGAAGGGGTCAGCCCCAGCATTTT. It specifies CAGQGRGQPQHF.